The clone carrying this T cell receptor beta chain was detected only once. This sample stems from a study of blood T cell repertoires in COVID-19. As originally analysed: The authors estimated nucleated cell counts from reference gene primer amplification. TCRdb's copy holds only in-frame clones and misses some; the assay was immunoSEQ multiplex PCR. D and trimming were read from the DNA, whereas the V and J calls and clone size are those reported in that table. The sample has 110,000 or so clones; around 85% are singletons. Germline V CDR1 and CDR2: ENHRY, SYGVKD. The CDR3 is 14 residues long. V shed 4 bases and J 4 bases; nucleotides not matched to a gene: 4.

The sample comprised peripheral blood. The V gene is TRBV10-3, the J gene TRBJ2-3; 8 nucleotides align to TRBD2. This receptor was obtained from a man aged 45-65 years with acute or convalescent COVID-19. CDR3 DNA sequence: TGTGCCATCAGTGCGGGACTAGTTGCAGATACGCAGTATTTT. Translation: CAISAGLVADTQYF.